This TCR beta chain originates from a study of T cell repertoires in cytomegalovirus infection. Points from the study as a whole: HLA-C-restricted CMV-specific TCR beta clonotypes prevailed in the ex vivo response.

CDR1 MNHEY and CDR2 SVGEGT come from the germline V gene. CDR3 length equals 12 residues. The ends were cut back, 4 bases at V and 4 bases at J, with 4 bases in the middle. In regard to this clonotype: Its antigen remains unknown.

TCRdb reanalysed the reads using MiXCR and keeps one entry per CDR3 protein. Here the sample spans 650,000 to 900,000 distinct CDR3 sequences, 32% being singletons. The receptor was derived from a human donor in good health (CMV status not recorded). Some clones in this sample may be carry-over from other donors' samples. The chain couples TRBV6-2 or TRBV6-3 to TRBJ2-2; D unresolved. The material was cultured CD8+ T cells from PBMCs, obtained from culture after CMV antigen stimulation. CDR3 sequence: CASSWATGELFF. CDR3 nucleotides: TGTGCCAGCAGTTGGGCCACCGGGGAGCTGTTTTTT.